This T cell receptor beta chain was identified during a study of shared clonotypes between healthy human individuals. Only in-frame clones appear in the TCRdb table, and some are missing; sequencing was by immunoSEQ multiplex PCR. The sample contains approximately 1,500,000 clones, around 95% of which appear only once. The length of the CDR3 is 13 residues. Germline V gene sequence: CDR1 GTSNPN, CDR2 SVGIG (reference sequence). V gave up 5 bases and J gave up 2 bases, with 13 bases separating them. V usage is TRBV30 and J usage is TRBJ2-7, with D possibly being TRBD2 (5 bases). The TCR comes from a man aged 30-40 years in good health. Input material: naive CD4+ T cells sorted from blood. Subset noted: CD45RA+ positively selected. CDR3 protein: CAWGSGRPYEQYF. The CDR3 DNA is TGTGCCTGGGGCAGCGGACGACCCTACGAGCAGTACTTC.